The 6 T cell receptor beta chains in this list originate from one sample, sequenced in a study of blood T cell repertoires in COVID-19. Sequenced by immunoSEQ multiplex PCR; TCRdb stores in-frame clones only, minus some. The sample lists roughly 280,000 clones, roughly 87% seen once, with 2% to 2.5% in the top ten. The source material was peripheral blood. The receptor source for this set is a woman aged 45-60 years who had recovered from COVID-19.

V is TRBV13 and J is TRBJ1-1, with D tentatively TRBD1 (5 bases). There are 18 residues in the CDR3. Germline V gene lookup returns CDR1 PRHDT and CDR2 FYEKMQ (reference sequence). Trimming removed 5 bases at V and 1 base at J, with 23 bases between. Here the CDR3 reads CASSPRGGRGQRNTEAFF. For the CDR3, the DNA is TGTGCCAGCAGCCCAAGGGGCGGCAGAGGTCAGAGGAACACTGAAGCTTTCTTT.

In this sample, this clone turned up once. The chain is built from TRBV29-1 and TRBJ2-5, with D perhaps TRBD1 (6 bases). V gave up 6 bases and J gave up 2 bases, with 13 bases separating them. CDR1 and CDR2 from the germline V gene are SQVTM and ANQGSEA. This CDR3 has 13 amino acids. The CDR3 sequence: CSVTGTPQETQYF. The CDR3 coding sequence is TGCAGCGTAACCGGGACACCTCAAGAGACCCAGTACTTC.

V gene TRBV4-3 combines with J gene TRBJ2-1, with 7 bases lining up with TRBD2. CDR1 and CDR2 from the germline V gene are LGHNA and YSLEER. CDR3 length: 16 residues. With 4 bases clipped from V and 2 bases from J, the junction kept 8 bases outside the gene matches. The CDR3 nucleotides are TGCGCCAGCAGCCCGACAGCGGGGTTAACCTACAATGAGCAGTTCTTC. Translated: CASSPTAGLTYNEQFF.

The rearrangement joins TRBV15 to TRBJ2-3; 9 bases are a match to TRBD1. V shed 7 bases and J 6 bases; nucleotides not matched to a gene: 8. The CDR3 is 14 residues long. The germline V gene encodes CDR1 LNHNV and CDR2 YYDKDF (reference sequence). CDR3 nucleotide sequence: TGTGCCACCAAAATGAGGGACAGGGCTGATACGCAGTATTTT. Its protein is CATKMRDRADTQYF.

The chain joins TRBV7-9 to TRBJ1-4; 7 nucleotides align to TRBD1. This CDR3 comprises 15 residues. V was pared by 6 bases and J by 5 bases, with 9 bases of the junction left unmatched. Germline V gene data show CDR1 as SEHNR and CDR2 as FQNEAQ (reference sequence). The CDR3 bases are TGTGCCAGCAGTAAGACCCGGGACAGCAATGAAAAACTGTTTTTT. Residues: CASSKTRDSNEKLFF.

This chain's CDR3 is CASSVRGRTHYGYTF. As DNA, the CDR3 is TGTGCCAGCAGTGTTAGGGGGCGCACCCACTATGGCTACACCTTC. J is TRBJ1-2 and V is TRBV7-2; TRBD1 aligns across 7 bases. The CDR3 runs to 15 residues. The V gene end was trimmed by 6 bases and the J gene end by 3 bases; junction bases not matched to a gene: 10. Germline V gene lookup returns CDR1 SGHTA and CDR2 FQGNSA.